These T cell receptor beta chains were read from a single sample in a study of T cells in Graves' hyperthyroidism and ophthalmopathy. TCRdb reprocessed the multiplex PCR reads via MiXCR and lists one record per CDR3 protein. The table shows fewer than 700,000 distinct CDR3 sequences, with about 16% occurring only once. Sequenced sample: blood. The receptors shown here come from a woman in her twenties or thirties with Graves' hyperthyroidism. The CDR3 runs from the conserved cysteine through the conserved F or W. D genes are given only for firm matches. Expanded clones get a size class; other rows say once, few or many, or leave the size out.

CASSYAGTSTDTQYF	TGTGCCAGCAGTTACGCAGGAACTAGCACAGATACGCAGTATTTT	NA	many	TRBV6-5	TRBJ2-3
CASSLLGTASQGNEQFF	TGTGCCAGCAGCTTATTGGGTACGGCTAGTCAAGGCAATGAGCAGTTCTTC	NA	few	TRBV7-3	TRBJ2-1
CASRHGDREREKLFF	TGTGCCAGCCGTCACGGGGACAGGGAAAGGGAAAAACTGTTTTTT	TRBD1	NA	TRBV28	TRBJ1-4
CASSYLNSGNTIYF	TGTGCCAGCAGTTACCTCAACTCTGGAAACACCATATATTTT	NA	NA	TRBV6-9	TRBJ1-3
CSARAPGGPNYGYTF	TGCAGTGCTAGAGCGCCAGGAGGGCCAAACTATGGCTACACCTTC	NA	many	TRBV20-1	TRBJ1-2
CSARDPSGIPNDEQFF	TGCAGTGCTAGAGATCCCTCGGGAATCCCCAACGATGAGCAGTTCTTC	NA	few	TRBV20-1	TRBJ2-1
CASGTPKFF	TGCGCCAGCGGAACCCCTAAGTTCTTC	NA	few	TRBV10-1	TRBJ2-1
CATRPGRIYNEQFF	TGTGCCACCAGACCGGGACGGATCTACAATGAGCAGTTCTTC	NA	many	TRBV15	TRBJ2-1
CASSLATSGSNTGELFF	TGTGCCAGCAGCTTAGCGACTAGCGGGAGTAACACCGGGGAGCTGTTTTTT	TRBD2	NA	TRBV7-6	TRBJ2-2
CAIRGTGADGYTF	TGTGCCATCAGGGGGACAGGGGCGGATGGCTACACCTTC	TRBD1	many	TRBV10-3	TRBJ1-2
CASSSVRGGSYEQYF	TGTGCCAGCAGCTCGGTGAGAGGTGGGTCCTACGAGCAGTACTTC	NA	NA	TRBV7-9	TRBJ2-7
CASSLYGVAGYTF	TGTGCCAGCAGTCTCTATGGGGTGGCGGGCTACACCTTC	NA	many	TRBV27	TRBJ1-2
CASSLLSGWQETQYF	TGTGCCAGCAGTTTATTGTCGGGGTGGCAAGAGACCCAGTACTTC	NA	many	TRBV28	TRBJ2-5
CASSVARGITDTQYF	TGTGCCAGCAGCGTAGCGAGGGGGATAACAGATACGCAGTATTTT	NA	NA	TRBV9	TRBJ2-3
CASSITGGNQPQHF	TGTGCCAGTAGTATAACAGGGGGCAATCAGCCCCAGCATTTT	TRBD1	NA	TRBV19	TRBJ1-5
CATSRGDPGQPQHF	TGTGCCACCAGCAGAGGGGATCCAGGTCAGCCCCAGCATTTT	NA	NA	TRBV15	TRBJ1-5
CASSIEGLAGVRSEQYF	TGTGCCAGTAGTATAGAGGGACTAGCGGGAGTCCGCAGCGAGCAGTACTTC	TRBD2	NA	TRBV19	TRBJ2-7
CASSGRTSGSVEQFF	TGTGCCAGCAGTGGCAGGACTAGCGGGAGCGTTGAGCAGTTCTTC	TRBD2	many	TRBV6-1	TRBJ2-1
CASSLTRQGRGPPLHF	TGTGCCAGCAGTTTAACGAGGCAGGGGCGAGGTCCACCCCTCCACTTT	NA	NA	TRBV28	TRBJ1-6
CASSRFRAGVTYTQYF	TGCGCCAGCAGCAGATTCCGAGCGGGAGTAACATATACGCAGTATTTT	TRBD2	NA	TRBV5-1	TRBJ2-3
CASSFAGVGEQYF	TGTGCCAGCAGTTTTGCAGGCGTGGGGGAGCAGTACTTC	NA	many	TRBV12-3/TRBV12-4	TRBJ2-7
CASSLSTGSYNEQFF	TGCGCCAGCAGCTTGTCGACGGGTTCCTACAATGAGCAGTTCTTC	NA	many	TRBV5-1	TRBJ2-1
CAWSGTESGKLFF	TGTGCCTGGAGTGGTACAGAATCAGGAAAACTGTTTTTT	NA	few	TRBV30	TRBJ1-4
CASSQGGGATGELFF	TGTGCCAGCAGCCAGGGGGGGGGCGCGACAGGGGAGCTGTTTTTT	NA	NA	TRBV9	TRBJ2-2
CASSQRLAEYNEQFF	TGTGCCAGCAGTCAGCGACTAGCGGAGTACAATGAGCAGTTCTTC	TRBD2	few	TRBV27	TRBJ2-1
CASKRAGGNHEQYF	TGTGCCAGCAAAAGGGCAGGGGGAAACCACGAGCAGTACTTC	TRBD1	many	TRBV28	TRBJ2-7
CASSLPPQREGRLAQYF	TGTGCCAGCAGCTTACCCCCCCAGCGGGAGGGCCGACTTGCGCAGTATTTT	TRBD2	many	TRBV7-2	TRBJ2-3
CASSKFTGDTGELFF	TGTGCCAGCAGCAAATTCACGGGAGACACCGGGGAGCTGTTTTTT	NA	many	TRBV11-3	TRBJ2-2
CASSRDRERYNEQFF	TGTGCCAGCAGCCGGGACAGGGAACGTTACAATGAGCAGTTCTTC	TRBD1	NA	TRBV7-2	TRBJ2-1
CASSIARGSNQPQHF	TGTGCCAGTAGTATCGCCCGAGGTAGCAATCAGCCCCAGCATTTT	NA	few	TRBV19	TRBJ1-5
CASPMAGASPNTGELFF	TGCGCCAGCCCCATGGCAGGGGCTTCTCCGAACACCGGGGAGCTGTTTTTT	NA	few	TRBV5-1	TRBJ2-2
CASSWDRYATNEKLFF	TGTGCCAGCAGTTGGGACAGATACGCAACTAATGAAAAACTGTTTTTT	TRBD1	NA	TRBV2	TRBJ1-4
CAISESMWTGELFF	TGTGCCATCAGTGAGTCGATGTGGACCGGGGAGCTGTTTTTT	NA	few	TRBV10-3	TRBJ2-2
CASSGRGRQETQYF	TGCGCCAGCAGCGGCAGGGGGCGTCAAGAGACCCAGTACTTC	TRBD1	NA	TRBV5-1	TRBJ2-5
CASRSGAYTEAFF	TGTGCCAGCAGGTCCGGGGCCTACACTGAAGCTTTCTTT	NA	many	TRBV2	TRBJ1-1
CAWAVGADGYTF	TGTGCCTGGGCGGTGGGTGCTGATGGCTACACCTTC	NA	many	TRBV30	TRBJ1-2
CASSQERRGVNYEQYF	TGTGCCAGCAGCCAAGAGCGAAGGGGTGTAAATTACGAGCAGTACTTC	NA	NA	TRBV4-2	TRBJ2-7
CSADPGGSGANVLTF	TGCAGTGCTGATCCCGGGGGTTCTGGGGCCAACGTCCTGACTTTC	NA	NA	TRBV20-1	TRBJ2-6
CASSSMTGLNTEAFF	TGTGCCAGCAGCTCCATGACAGGGTTGAACACTGAAGCTTTCTTT	TRBD1	NA	TRBV5-6	TRBJ1-1
CASSELAGVDTDTQYF	TGTGCCAGCAGCGAATTAGCGGGAGTCGACACAGATACGCAGTATTTT	TRBD2	NA	TRBV6-1	TRBJ2-3
CASNSLVAGADTQYF	TGTGCCAGTAATTCACTAGTTGCCGGCGCTGATACGCAGTATTTT	NA	NA	TRBV19	TRBJ2-3
CASSLGGTSGSYNEQFF	TGTGCCAGCAGCTTAGGGGGGACTAGCGGGAGCTACAATGAGCAGTTCTTC	TRBD2	NA	TRBV7-8	TRBJ2-1
CASSSGGVASQEVYEQYF	TGTGCCAGCAGTTCGGGGGGAGTTGCTAGCCAAGAGGTCTACGAGCAGTACTTC	TRBD2	many	TRBV12-3/TRBV12-4	TRBJ2-7
CASSLGRGRESAGELFF	TGTGCCAGCAGCTTGGGGAGGGGACGGGAGTCAGCCGGGGAGCTGTTTTTT	TRBD2	few	TRBV11-3	TRBJ2-2
CASSLIGGLAGGPSDTQYF	TGTGCCAGCAGCTTAATAGGGGGACTAGCGGGAGGGCCGTCAGATACGCAGTATTTT	TRBD2	NA	TRBV11-2	TRBJ2-3
CASSPDPGPNYGYTF	TGTGCCAGCAGCCCCGATCCCGGGCCCAACTATGGCTACACCTTC	NA	NA	TRBV7-3	TRBJ1-2
CASSATPGTVRETQYF	TGTGCCAGTAGTGCGACACCCGGGACAGTCCGAGAGACCCAGTACTTC	TRBD1	many	TRBV19	TRBJ2-5
CASNQDRANNEKLFF	TGTGCCAGCAACCAAGACAGGGCGAATAATGAAAAACTGTTTTTT	TRBD1	NA	TRBV2	TRBJ1-4
CSATPRLAGISVYTDTQYF	TGCAGTGCTACCCCCCGACTAGCGGGAATTTCTGTTTACACAGATACGCAGTATTTT	TRBD2	many	TRBV20-1	TRBJ2-3
CATSREAYTEAFF	TGTGCCACCAGCAGAGAAGCTTACACTGAAGCTTTCTTT	NA	few	TRBV15	TRBJ1-1
CASSFSGSSNEQYF	TGCGCCAGCAGCTTTTCCGGGAGTTCGAACGAGCAGTACTTC	NA	many	TRBV5-1	TRBJ2-7